This record looks at one T cell receptor beta chain sequence and its context. Its antigen is not identified. This entry belongs to a study of T-cell memory formation after mild COVID-19. Study in general: Among the donors, TCR clusters were largely specific to each donor.

Study conclusions and caveats: Clones contracting over day 15 to 85 were CD4/CD8 balanced, with later expanders leaning CD4+.

5'RACE, which relied on constant-segment primers, yielded TCR alpha and TCR beta cDNA libraries carrying sample barcodes and UMIs. In TCRdb, the 5' RACE reads were re-called with MiXCR into one record per CDR3 protein. The profile shows about 440,000 distinct CDR3 sequences, 20% of them singletons. The sequence was collected from an adult woman who had mild COVID-19 (a few samples of this study predate the infection). Cell type and time point are not known. The specimen was PBMCs or a T cell subset sorted from them (not recorded which).

Here the CDR3 reads CASSLDRGPSRGEKLFF. The CDR3 coding sequence is TGCGCCAGCAGCTTGGATAGGGGACCTTCTCGGGGTGAAAAACTGTTTTTT. The rearrangement links TRBV5-1 to TRBJ1-4; D may be TRBD1 (5 bases). CDR3 size: 17 residues. V was clipped by 0 bases and J by 7 bases, with 19 bases between them. Germline CDR1 SGHRS, CDR2 YFSETQ.